Presented here are 9 T cell receptor beta chains from one specimen sequenced in a study of T cells in Graves' hyperthyroidism and ophthalmopathy. Researchers took RNA transcripts and amplified the TCR beta CDR3 regions from them. First-round RT-PCR targeting the TCR CDR3 was performed with the HTBI primer set. TCRdb reanalysed the multiplex PCR reads using MiXCR and keeps one entry per CDR3 protein. The profile shows 550,000 to 850,000 distinct CDR3 sequences, under 20% of them singletons. The sample comprised blood. The receptors stem from a woman in her forties or fifties with Graves' hyperthyroidism that later progressed to Graves' ophthalmopathy.

Note on this clonotype: A much larger clonotype is one base distant, so this may be a read error. The rearrangement links TRBV20-1 to TRBJ2-5; 12 nucleotides match TRBD2. Germline V gene data show CDR1 as DFQATT and CDR2 as SNEGSKA (reference sequence). Unmatched junction bases numbered 21, after V lost 6 bases and J lost 4 bases. The CDR3 extends over 19 amino acids. CDR3: CSAQPTSGGPTTSIETQYF. The CDR3 coding sequence is TGCAGTGCCCAACCGACTAGCGGGGGCCCCACTACTAGTATAGAGACCCAGTACTTC.

Only a few counts were recorded for this clonotype. The CDR3 sequence: CASSPSSGFSGNTIYF. The CDR3 region has the DNA TGTGCCAGCAGCCCCTCCTCGGGGTTCTCTGGAAACACCATATATTTT. The V gene is TRBV9, the J gene TRBJ1-3; D call uncertain. The length of the CDR3 is 16 residues. CDR1 SGDLS and CDR2 YYNGEE come from the germline V gene. The V gene lost 4 bases and the J gene lost 0 bases, with 14 bases spanning the gap.

The V and J genes are TRBV5-6 and TRBJ2-3; 8 bases agree with TRBD1. This CDR3 spans 15 amino acids. The trim removed 4 bases at V and 3 bases at J, leaving 7 bases unmatched. Germline V gives CDR1 SGHDT, CDR2 YYEEEE. CDR3 DNA sequence: TGTGCCAGCAGCCTGACAGGGGAACGGACAGATACGCAGTATTTT. Residues: CASSLTGERTDTQYF. The variable domain in full, completed from reference TRBV5-6 and TRBJ2-3, reads DAGVTQSPTHLIKTRGQQVTLRCSPKSGHDTVSWYQQALGQGPQFIFQYYEEEERQRGNFPDRFSGHQFPNYSSELNVNALLLGDSALYLCASSLTGERTDTQYFGPGTRLTVL.

This clonotype appeared many times. The rearrangement uses TRBV7-2 and TRBJ2-3; D is perhaps TRBD1 or TRBD2 (5 bases each). Trimming shortened V by 5 bases and J by 0 bases, and 12 bases separated the two germline ends. The length of the CDR3 is 15 residues. CDR1 and CDR2 (germline): SGHTA, FQGNSA. The DNA of the CDR3 is TGTGCCAGCAGCCAATTCGGGGCTAGCACAGATACGCAGTATTTT. This gives the protein CASSQFGASTDTQYF. Full variable domain (remainder filled in from reference TRBV7-2 and TRBJ2-3): GAGVSQSPSNKVTEKGKDVELRCDPISGHTALYWYRQSLGQGLEFLIYFQGNSAPDKSGLPSDRFSAERTGGSVSTLTIQRTQQEDSAVYLCASSQFGASTDTQYFGPGTRLTVL.

This clonotype was detected a few times. V gene TRBV6-1 combines with J gene TRBJ2-1; 9 nucleotides line up with TRBD2. In germline, CDR1 is MNHNS, CDR2 SASEGT. The CDR3 spans 15 residues. V lost 5 bases and J lost 3; bases outside the gene matches: 5. This chain's CDR3 is CASSPGTSRYNEQFF. DNA of the CDR3: TGTGCCAGCAGTCCCGGGACTAGCCGCTACAATGAGCAGTTCTTC.

The V call is TRBV6-1, the J call TRBJ1-1; D remains ambiguous. The CDR3 loop spans 14 amino acids. The V and J ends lost 6 bases and 0 bases respectively, with 11 bases between them. The germline CDR1 and CDR2 sequences are MNHNS and SASEGT. The CDR3 nucleotides read TGTGCCAGCAGAAGTGTCGGGGTGAACACTGAAGCTTTCTTT. It is translated as CASRSVGVNTEAFF.

This clonotype was seen at least ten times. The J gene is TRBJ2-7, the V gene TRBV30; D remains unclear. Per germline, CDR1 GTSNPN and CDR2 SVGIG (reference sequence). V lost 2 bases and J 0 bases, leaving 8 bases between the germline ends. CDR3 length: 13 amino acids. The CDR3 DNA reads as TGTGCCTGGAGTATGGGGAACTCCTACGAGCAGTACTTC. This sequence encodes CAWSMGNSYEQYF.

This clonotype was seen only once. V usage is TRBV10-2 and J usage is TRBJ1-3; D not certain. The CDR3 runs to 15 residues. Trimming removed 3 bases from V and 4 bases from J, with 13 bases in between. CDR1 and CDR2 (germline): WSHSY, SAAADI. The CDR3 here is CASSESKPRGNTIYF. Here the CDR3 DNA reads TGCGCCAGCAGTGAATCAAAACCCAGGGGAAACACCATATATTTT.

This rearrangement joins TRBV7-6 to TRBJ1-5, with D unclear. Trimming stripped 2 bases from V and 6 bases from J, with 8 bases between. The CDR3 sequence is 13 residues long. Per the germline V gene, CDR1 is SGHVS and CDR2 is FNYEAQ. The chain's CDR3 is CASSLNGVQPQHF. CDR3 in DNA: TGTGCCAGCAGCTTAAATGGGGTTCAGCCCCAGCATTTT.